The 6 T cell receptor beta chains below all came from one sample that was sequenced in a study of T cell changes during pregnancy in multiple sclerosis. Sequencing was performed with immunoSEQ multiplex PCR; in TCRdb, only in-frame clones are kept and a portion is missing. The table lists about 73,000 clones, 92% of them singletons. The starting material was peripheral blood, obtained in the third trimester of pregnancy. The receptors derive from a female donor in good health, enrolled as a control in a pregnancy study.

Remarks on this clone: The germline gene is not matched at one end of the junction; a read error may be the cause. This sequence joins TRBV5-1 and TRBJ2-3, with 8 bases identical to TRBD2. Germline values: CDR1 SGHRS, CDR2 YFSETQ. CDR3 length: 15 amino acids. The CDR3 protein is CASSPGGARTDTQYF. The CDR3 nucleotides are TGCGCCAGCAGCCCGGGGGGGGCCCGCACCGATACGCAGTATTTT.

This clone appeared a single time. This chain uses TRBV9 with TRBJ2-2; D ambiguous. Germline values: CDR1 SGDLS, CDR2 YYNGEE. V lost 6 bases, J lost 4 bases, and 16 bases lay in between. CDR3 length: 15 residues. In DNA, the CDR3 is TGTGCCAGCACCCCGAACCAGGCAGGCACCGGGGAGCTGTTTTTT. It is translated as CASTPNQAGTGELFF.

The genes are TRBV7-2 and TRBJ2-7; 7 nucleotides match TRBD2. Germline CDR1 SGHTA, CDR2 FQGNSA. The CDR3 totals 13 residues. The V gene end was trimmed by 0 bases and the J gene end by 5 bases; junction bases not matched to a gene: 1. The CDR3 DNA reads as TGTGCCAGCAGCTTAGCGGGAGGGAACGAGCAGTACTTC. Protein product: CASSLAGGNEQYF. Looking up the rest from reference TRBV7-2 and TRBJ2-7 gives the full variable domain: GAGVSQSPSNKVTEKGKDVELRCDPISGHTALYWYRQSLGQGLEFLIYFQGNSAPDKSGLPSDRFSAERTGGSVSTLTIQRTQQEDSAVYLCASSLAGGNEQYFGPGTRLTVT.

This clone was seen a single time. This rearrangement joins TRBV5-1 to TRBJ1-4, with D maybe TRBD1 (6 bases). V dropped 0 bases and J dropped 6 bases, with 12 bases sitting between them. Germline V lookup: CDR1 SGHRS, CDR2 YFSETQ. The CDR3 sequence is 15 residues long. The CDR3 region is CASSLAQGDHEKLFF. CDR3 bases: TGCGCCAGCAGCTTGGCACAGGGCGACCATGAAAAACTGTTTTTT.

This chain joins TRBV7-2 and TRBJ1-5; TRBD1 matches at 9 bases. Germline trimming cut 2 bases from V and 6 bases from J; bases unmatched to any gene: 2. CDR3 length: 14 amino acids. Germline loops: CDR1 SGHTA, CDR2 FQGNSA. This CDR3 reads CASSLNRGPQPQHF. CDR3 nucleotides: TGTGCCAGCAGCTTAAACAGGGGGCCTCAGCCCCAGCATTTT.

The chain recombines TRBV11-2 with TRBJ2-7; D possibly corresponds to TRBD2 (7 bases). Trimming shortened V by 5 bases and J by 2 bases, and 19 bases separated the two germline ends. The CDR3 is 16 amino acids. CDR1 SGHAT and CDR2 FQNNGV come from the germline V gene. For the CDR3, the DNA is TGTGCCAGCAGCCCAAATTGGGGGGGCGAAACCTACGAGCAGTACTTC. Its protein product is CASSPNWGGETYEQYF.